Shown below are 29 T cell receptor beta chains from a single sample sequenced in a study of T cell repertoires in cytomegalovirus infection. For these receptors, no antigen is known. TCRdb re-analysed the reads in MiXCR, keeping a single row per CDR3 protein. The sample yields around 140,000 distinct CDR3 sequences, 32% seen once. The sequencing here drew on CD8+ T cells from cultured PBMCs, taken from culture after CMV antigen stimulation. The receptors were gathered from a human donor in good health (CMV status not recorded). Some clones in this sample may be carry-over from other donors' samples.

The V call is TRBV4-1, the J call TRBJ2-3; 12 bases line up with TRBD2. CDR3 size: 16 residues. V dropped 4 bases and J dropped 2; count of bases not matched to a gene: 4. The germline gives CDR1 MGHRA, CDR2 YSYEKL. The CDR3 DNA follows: TGCGCCAGCAGCCCAGGACTAGCGGGGATCACAGATACGCAGTATTTT. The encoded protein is CASSPGLAGITDTQYF.

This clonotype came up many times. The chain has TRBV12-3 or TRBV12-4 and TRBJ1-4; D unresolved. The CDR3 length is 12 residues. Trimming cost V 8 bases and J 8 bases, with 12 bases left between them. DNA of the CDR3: TGTGCCAGCGGTCCGGACGGGGAAAAACTGTTTTTT. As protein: CASGPDGEKLFF.

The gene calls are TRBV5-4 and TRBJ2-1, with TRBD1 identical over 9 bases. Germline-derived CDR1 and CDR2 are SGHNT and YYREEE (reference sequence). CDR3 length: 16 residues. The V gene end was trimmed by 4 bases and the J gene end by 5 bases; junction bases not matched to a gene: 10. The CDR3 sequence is CASSPSGTGMDNEQFF. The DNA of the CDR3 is TGTGCCAGCAGCCCCTCCGGGACAGGGATGGACAATGAGCAGTTCTTC. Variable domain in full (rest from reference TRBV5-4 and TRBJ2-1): ETGVTQSPTHLIKTRGQQVTLRCSSQSGHNTVSWYQQALGQGPQFIFQYYREEENGRGNFPPRFSGLQFPNYSSELNVNALELDDSALYLCASSPSGTGMDNEQFFGPGTRLTVL.

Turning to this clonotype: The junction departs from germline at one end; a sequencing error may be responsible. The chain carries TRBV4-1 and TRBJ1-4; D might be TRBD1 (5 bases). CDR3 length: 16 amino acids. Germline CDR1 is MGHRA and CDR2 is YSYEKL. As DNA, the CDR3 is TGTGCCAGCAGCCAATCCTCGACAGCCGGGTGGCAAAAACTGTTTTTT. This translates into CASSQSSTAGWQKLFF.

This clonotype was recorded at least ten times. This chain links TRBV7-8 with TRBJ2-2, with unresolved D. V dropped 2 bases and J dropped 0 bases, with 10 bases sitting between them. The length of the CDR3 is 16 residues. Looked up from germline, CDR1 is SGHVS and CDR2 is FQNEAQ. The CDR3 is CASSLFERSNTGELFF. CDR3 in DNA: TGTGCCAGCAGCTTATTCGAGCGATCGAACACCGGGGAGCTGTTTTTT. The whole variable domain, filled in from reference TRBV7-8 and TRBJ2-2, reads GAGVSQSPRYKVAKRGQDVALRCDPISGHVSLFWYQQALGQGPEFLTYFQNEAQLDKSGLPSDRFFAERPEGSVSTLKIQRTQQEDSAVYLCASSLFERSNTGELFFGEGSRLTVL.

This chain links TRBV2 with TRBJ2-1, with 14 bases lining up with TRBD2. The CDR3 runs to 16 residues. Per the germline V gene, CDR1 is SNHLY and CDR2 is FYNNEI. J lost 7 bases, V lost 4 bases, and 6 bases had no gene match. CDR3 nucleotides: TGTGCCAGCAGTGGCGGACTAGCGGGGGGATGGAATGAGCAGTTCTTC. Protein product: CASSGGLAGGWNEQFF. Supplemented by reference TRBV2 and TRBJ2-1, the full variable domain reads EPEVTQTPSHQVTQMGQEVILRCVPISNHLYFYWYRQILGQKVEFLVSFYNNEISEKSEIFDDQFSVERPDGSNFTLKIRSTKLEDSAMYFCASSGGLAGGWNEQFFGPGTRLTVL.

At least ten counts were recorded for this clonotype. The CDR3: CASGLFQNRVQETQYF. DNA for the CDR3: TGTGCTAGTGGTTTGTTCCAGAACCGAGTTCAAGAGACCCAGTACTTC. This chain uses TRBV12-5 with TRBJ2-5; D is uncertain. V was clipped by 2 bases and J by 2 bases, with 15 bases between them. Germline assignment: CDR1 LGHNT and CDR2 FRNRAP. The CDR3 totals 16 residues.

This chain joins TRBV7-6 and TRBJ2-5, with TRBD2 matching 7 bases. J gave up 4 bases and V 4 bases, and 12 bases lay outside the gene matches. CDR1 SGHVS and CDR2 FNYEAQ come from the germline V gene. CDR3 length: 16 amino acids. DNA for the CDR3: TGTGCCAGCAGCTCCACCGCCGGACTAGGGGCAGAGACCCAGTACTTC. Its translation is CASSSTAGLGAETQYF.

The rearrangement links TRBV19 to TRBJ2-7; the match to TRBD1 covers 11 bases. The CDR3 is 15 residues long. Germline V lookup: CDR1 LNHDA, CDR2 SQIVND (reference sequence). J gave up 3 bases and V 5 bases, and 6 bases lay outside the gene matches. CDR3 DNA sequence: TGTGCCAGTAGTCCAGGGACAGGGGGAAACTACGAGCAGTACTTC. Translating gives CASSPGTGGNYEQYF.

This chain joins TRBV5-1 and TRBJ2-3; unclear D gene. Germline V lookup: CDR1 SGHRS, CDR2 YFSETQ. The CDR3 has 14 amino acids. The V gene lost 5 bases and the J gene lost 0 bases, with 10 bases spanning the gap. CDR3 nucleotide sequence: TGCGCCAGCAGACCAATAGCAAGCACAGATACGCAGTATTTT. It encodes CASRPIASTDTQYF.

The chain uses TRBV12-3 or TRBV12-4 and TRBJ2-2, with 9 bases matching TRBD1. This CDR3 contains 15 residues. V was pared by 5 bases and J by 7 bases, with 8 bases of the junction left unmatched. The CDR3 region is CASSIRDRVFGELFF. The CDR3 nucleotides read TGTGCCAGCAGTATCCGGGACAGGGTATTCGGGGAGCTGTTTTTT.

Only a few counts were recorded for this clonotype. In DNA form, the CDR3 reads TGTGCCAGCATCCCCCCGGAGGGGGTCGGGGAGCTGTTTTTT. The encoded protein is CASIPPEGVGELFF. The chain joins TRBV7-6 to TRBJ2-2; the D gene could be TRBD1 or TRBD2 (6 bases each). Trimming removed 7 bases from V and 7 bases from J, with 16 bases in between. Germline CDR1 reads SGHVS; CDR2 reads FNYEAQ. This CDR3 contains 14 residues.

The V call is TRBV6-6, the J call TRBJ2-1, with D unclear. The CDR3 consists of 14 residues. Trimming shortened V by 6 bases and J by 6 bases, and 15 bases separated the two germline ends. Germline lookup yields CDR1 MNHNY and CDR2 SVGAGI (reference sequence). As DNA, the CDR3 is TGTGCCAGCAGCATTGGCCCTTTAACCAATGAGCAGTTCTTC. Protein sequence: CASSIGPLTNEQFF.

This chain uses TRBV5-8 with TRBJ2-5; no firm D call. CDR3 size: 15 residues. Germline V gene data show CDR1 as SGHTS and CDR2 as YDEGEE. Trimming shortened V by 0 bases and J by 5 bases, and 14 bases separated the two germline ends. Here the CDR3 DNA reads TGTGCCAGCAGCTTGGTTCAGTCGCGGTATGAGACCCAGTACTTC. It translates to CASSLVQSRYETQYF.

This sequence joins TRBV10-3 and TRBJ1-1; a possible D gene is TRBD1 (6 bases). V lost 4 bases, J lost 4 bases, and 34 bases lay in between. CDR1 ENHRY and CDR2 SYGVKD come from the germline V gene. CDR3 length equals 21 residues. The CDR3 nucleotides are TGTGCCATCAGTGCGGGCCCGGGACAACCAAACGAAAGAGGGGTGAGCACTGAAGCTTTCTTT. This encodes CAISAGPGQPNERGVSTEAFF.

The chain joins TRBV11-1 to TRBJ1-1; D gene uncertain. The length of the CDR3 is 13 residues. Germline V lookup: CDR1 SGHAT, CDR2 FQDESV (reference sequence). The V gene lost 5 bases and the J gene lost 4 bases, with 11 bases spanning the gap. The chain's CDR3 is CASSRRQATEAFF. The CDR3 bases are TGTGCCAGCAGCCGCCGGCAGGCCACTGAAGCTTTCTTT.

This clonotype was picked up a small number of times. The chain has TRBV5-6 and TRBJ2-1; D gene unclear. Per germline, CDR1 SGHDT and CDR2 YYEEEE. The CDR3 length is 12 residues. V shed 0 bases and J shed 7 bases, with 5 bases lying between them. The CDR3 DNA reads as TGTGCCAGCAGCTTGGTCCAGAATGAGCAGTTCTTC. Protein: CASSLVQNEQFF.

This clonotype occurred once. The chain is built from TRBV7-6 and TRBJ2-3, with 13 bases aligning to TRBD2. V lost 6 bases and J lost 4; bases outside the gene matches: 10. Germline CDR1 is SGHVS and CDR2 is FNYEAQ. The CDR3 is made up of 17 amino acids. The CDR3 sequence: CASSFGLAGVSADTQYF. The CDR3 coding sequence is TGTGCCAGCAGTTTCGGACTAGCGGGGGTCTCGGCAGATACGCAGTATTTT.

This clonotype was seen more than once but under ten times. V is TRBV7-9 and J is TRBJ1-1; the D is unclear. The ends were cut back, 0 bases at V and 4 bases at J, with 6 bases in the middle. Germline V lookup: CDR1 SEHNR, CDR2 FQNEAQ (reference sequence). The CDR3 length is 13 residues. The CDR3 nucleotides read TGTGCCAGCAGCTTAGCTTATGGCACTGAAGCTTTCTTT. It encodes CASSLAYGTEAFF.

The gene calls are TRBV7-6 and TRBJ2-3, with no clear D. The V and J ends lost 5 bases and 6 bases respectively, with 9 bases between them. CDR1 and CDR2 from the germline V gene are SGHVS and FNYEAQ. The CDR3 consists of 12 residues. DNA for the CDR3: TGTGCCAGCAGCCCAAGAGGCGATACGCAGTATTTT. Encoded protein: CASSPRGDTQYF.

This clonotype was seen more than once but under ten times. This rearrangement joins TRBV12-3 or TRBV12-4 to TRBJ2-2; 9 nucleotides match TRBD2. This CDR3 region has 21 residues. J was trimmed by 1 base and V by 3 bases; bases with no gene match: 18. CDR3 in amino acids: CASSLYRLASGEHMNTGELFF. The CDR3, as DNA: TGTGCCAGCAGTTTGTATAGGTTGGCTAGCGGGGAACACATGAACACCGGGGAGCTGTTTTTT.

The CDR3 is CASTSLFSYEQYF. The CDR3 DNA reads as TGTGCCAGCACGTCCCTATTCTCCTACGAGCAGTACTTC. The chain joins TRBV7-9 to TRBJ2-7; D gene ambiguous. Trimming left V 7 bases short and J 0 bases short, with 10 bases between. CDR3 size: 13 residues. CDR1 is SEHNR and CDR2 is FQNEAQ in the germline V gene (reference sequence).

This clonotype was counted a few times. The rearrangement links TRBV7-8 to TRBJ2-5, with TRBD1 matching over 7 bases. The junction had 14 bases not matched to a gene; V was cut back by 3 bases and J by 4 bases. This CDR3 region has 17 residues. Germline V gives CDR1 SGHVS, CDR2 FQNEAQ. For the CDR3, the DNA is TGTGCCAGCAGCTTGGGGGATGTACAGGGGTTGGTAGAGACCCAGTACTTC. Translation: CASSLGDVQGLVETQYF. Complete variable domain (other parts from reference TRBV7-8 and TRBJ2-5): GAGVSQSPRYKVAKRGQDVALRCDPISGHVSLFWYQQALGQGPEFLTYFQNEAQLDKSGLPSDRFFAERPEGSVSTLKIQRTQQEDSAVYLCASSLGDVQGLVETQYFGPGTRLLVL.

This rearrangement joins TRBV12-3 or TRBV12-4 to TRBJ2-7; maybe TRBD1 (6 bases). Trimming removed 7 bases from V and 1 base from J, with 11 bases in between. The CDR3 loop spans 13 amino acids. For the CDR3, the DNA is TGTGCCAGCAAAACAGGGTGGTCCTACGAGCAGTACTTC. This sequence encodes CASKTGWSYEQYF.

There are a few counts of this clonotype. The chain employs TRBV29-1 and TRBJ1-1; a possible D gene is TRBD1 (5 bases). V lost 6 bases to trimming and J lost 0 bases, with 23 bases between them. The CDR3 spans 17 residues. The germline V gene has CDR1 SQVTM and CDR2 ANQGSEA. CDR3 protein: CSVLSVGGGEMNTEAFF. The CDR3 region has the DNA TGCAGCGTCCTATCGGTTGGGGGGGGGGAGATGAACACTGAAGCTTTCTTT.

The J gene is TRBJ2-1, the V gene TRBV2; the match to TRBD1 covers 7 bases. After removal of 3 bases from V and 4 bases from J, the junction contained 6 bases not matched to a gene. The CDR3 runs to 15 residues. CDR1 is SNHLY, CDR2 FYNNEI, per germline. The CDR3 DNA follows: TGTGCCAGCAGTGATTTGGACAGGATGTACAATGAGCAGTTCTTC. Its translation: CASSDLDRMYNEQFF.

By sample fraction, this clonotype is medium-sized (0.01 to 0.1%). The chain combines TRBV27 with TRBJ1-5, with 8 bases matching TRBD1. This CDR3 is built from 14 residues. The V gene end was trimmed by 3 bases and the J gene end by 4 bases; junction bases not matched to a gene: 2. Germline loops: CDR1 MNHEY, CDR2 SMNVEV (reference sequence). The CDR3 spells CASSLTGVNQPQHF. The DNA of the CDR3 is TGTGCCAGCAGTTTGACAGGGGTGAATCAGCCCCAGCATTTT.

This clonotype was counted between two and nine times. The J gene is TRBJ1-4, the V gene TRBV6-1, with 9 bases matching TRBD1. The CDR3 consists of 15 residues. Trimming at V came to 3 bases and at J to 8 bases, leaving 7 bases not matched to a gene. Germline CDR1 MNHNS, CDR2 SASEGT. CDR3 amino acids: CASSDGTGFGEKLFF. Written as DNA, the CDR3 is TGTGCCAGCAGTGATGGGACAGGGTTTGGAGAAAAACTGTTTTTT.

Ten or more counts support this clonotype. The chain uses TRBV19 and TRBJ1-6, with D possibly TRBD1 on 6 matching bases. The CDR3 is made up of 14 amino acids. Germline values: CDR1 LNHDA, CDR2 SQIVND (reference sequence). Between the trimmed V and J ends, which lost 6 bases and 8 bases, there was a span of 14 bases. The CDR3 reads CASREQGNHSPLHF. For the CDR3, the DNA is TGTGCCAGTAGAGAACAGGGTAATCATTCACCCCTCCACTTT. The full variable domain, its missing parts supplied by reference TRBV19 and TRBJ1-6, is DGGITQSPKYLFRKEGQNVTLSCEQNLNHDAMYWYRQDPGQGLRLIYYSQIVNDFQKGDIAEGYSVSREKKESFPLTVTSAQKNPTAFYLCASREQGNHSPLHFGNGTRLTVT.